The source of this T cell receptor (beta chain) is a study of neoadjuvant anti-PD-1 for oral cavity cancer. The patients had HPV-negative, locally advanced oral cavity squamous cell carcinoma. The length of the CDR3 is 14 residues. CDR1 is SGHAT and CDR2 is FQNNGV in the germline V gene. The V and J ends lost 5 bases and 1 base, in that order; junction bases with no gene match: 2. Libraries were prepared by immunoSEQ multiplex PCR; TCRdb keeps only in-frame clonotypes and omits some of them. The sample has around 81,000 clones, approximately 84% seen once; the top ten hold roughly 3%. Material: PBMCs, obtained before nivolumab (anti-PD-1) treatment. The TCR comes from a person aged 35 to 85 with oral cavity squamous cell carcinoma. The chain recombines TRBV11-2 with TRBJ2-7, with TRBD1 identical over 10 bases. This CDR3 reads CASSRGQGSYEQYF. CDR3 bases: TGTGCCAGCAGCAGGGGACAGGGGTCCTACGAGCAGTACTTC.